The 4 T cell receptor beta chains presented below share a single source sample, sequenced in a study of T cell changes during pregnancy in multiple sclerosis. TCRdb keeps only in-frame clones here, not all; method: immunoSEQ multiplex PCR. This table holds about 51,000 clones, approximately 92% found once. This specimen consisted of CD4+ T cells from peripheral blood mononuclear cells, obtained in the third trimester of pregnancy. These receptor sequences come from a female donor with multiple sclerosis, enrolled in a pregnancy study.

The rearrangement joins TRBV4-2 to TRBJ2-3, with 12 bases that match TRBD2. From germline, CDR1 is LGHNA and CDR2 YNFKEQ. CDR3 length: 21 residues. J was trimmed by 2 bases and V by 0 bases; bases with no gene match: 15. CDR3: CASSQDGSITGTSGPTDTQYF. In nucleotides, the CDR3 is TGTGCCAGCAGCCAAGATGGGTCCATTACGGGGACTAGCGGGCCCACAGATACGCAGTATTTT.

The count of this clone is one. The chain employs TRBV9 and TRBJ2-1; weak D call: TRBD1 (5 bases). CDR1 is SGDLS, CDR2 YYNGEE, per germline. This CDR3 is 15 amino acids long. Trimming took 0 bases from V and 6 from J, leaving 13 bases between them. CDR3 amino acids: CASSVDPDSVNEQFF. As DNA, the CDR3 is TGTGCCAGCAGCGTAGACCCCGACAGCGTCAATGAGCAGTTCTTC.

This clone was seen once. The V gene is TRBV18, the J gene TRBJ1-3; no clear D. The CDR3 loop spans 17 amino acids. V was trimmed by 2 bases and J by 0 bases, leaving 14 bases between them. Germline-derived CDR1 and CDR2 are KGHSH and LQKENI. The CDR3 is CASSPTWGVDSGNTIYF. CDR3 bases: TGTGCCAGCTCACCAACCTGGGGAGTTGACTCTGGAAACACCATATATTTT.

On this clone: Germline is not matched at one junction end, which may reflect a read error. J is TRBJ1-1 and V is TRBV7-7; TRBD1 might be the D (6 bases). This CDR3 comprises 13 residues. Germline CDR1 reads SSHAT; CDR2 reads FNYEAQ (reference sequence). The chain's CDR3 is CASSSGVNTEAFF. As DNA, the CDR3 is TGTGCTAGCAGTTCAGGGGTGAACACTGAAGCTTTCTTT.